The source of this T cell receptor (beta chain) is a study of tumor-infiltrating lymphocytes in primary liver carcinoma. Study background: Surgeons resected the patients' primary liver carcinomas. The patients included men and women who were aged 30 to 69 years. Broader study findings: Tumors reached a significantly greater top-250-clone fraction than blood did (p = 0.039).

The template, about 540 ng total RNA, yielded TCR beta cDNA made with a constant-region primer. Libraries for TCR beta were built through three nested multiplex PCR rounds, which together made up a slightly modified ARM-PCR procedure. Amplification in the first two PCR rounds was performed using TRBV1-TRBV30 forward primers and a C-beta reverse primer for approximately 10 cycles each. Each CDR3 protein is one row after TCRdb ran MiXCR on the multiplex PCR reads. In the table there are approximately 320,000 distinct CDR3 sequences, around three fifths of which are singletons. As for this clonotype: The antigen remains undetermined.

CDR1 is MNHEY, CDR2 SVGEGT, per germline. This CDR3 has 16 amino acids. Trimming removed 2 bases from V and 9 bases from J; junction bases left unmatched: 13. Unsorted whole blood served as the source of blood RNA, and germline DNA was extracted as well. Among the patients, all had chronic HBV infection and none had been treated. J is TRBJ1-5 and V is TRBV6-2 or TRBV6-3; 7 bases map to TRBD1. Sequencing was done on a sample of peripheral blood. This clonotype was sampled from a woman between 25 and 40 years old with primary liver carcinoma and hepatitis B virus infection. CDR3 nucleotides: TGTGCCAGCAGTTACCGCCGGGACAGCCAGGATCGGCCCCAGCATTTT. Translation: CASSYRRDSQDRPQHF.